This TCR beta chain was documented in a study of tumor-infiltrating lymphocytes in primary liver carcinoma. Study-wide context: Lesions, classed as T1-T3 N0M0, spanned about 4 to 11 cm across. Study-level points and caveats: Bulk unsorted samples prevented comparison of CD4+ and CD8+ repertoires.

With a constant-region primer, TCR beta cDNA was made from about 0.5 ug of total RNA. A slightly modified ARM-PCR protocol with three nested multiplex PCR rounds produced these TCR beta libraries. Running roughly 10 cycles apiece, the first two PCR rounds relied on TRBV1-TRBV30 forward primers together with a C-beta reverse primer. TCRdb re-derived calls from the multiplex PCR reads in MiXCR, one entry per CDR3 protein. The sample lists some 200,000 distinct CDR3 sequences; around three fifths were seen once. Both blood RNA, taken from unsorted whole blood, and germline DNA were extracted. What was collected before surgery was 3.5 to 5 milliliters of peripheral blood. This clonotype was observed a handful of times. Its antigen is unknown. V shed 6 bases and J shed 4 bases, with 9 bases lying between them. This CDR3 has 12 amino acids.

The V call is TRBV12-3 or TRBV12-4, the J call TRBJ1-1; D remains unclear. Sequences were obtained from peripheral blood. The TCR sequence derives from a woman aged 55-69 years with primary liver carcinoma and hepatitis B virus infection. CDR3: CASSPIGTEAFF. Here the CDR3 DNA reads TGTGCCAGCAGCCCGATTGGCACTGAAGCTTTCTTT.